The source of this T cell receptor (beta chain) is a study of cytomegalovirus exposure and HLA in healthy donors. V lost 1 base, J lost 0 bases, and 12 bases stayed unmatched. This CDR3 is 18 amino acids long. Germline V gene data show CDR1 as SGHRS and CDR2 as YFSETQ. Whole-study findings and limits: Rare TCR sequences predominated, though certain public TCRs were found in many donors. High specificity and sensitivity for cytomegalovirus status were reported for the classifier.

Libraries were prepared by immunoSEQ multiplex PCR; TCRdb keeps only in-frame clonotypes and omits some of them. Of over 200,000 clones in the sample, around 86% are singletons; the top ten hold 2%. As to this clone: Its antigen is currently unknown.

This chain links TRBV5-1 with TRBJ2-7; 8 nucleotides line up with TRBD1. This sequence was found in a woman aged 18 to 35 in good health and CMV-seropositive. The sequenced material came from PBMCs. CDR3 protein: CASSLKPGAGGISYEQYF. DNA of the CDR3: TGCGCCAGCAGCTTGAAACCCGGGGCAGGGGGCATCTCCTACGAGCAGTACTTC. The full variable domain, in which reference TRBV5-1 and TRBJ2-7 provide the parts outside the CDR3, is KAGVTQTPRYLIKTRGQQVTLSCSPISGHRSVSWYQQTPGQGLQFLFEYFSETQRNKGNFPGRFSGRQFSNSRSEMNVSTLELGDSALYLCASSLKPGAGGISYEQYFGPGTRLTVT.